The sequence of this TCR beta chain was determined in a study of blood T cell repertoires in COVID-19. For the study at large: Both acute and convalescent COVID-19 samples were obtained from the United States, Italy and Spain.

Method: immunoSEQ multiplex PCR; TCRdb's copy keeps in-frame clones and lacks some. The table shows about 22,000 clones, with approximately 91% occurring only once. V lost 4 bases to trimming and J lost 1 base, with 11 bases between them. CDR3 length: 14 amino acids. Germline V gives CDR1 KGHSH, CDR2 LQKENI. The receptor comes from a woman between 65 and 79 years old with active COVID-19. The chain combines TRBV18 with TRBJ2-7; tentatively, D is TRBD1 (5 bases). The sequencing sample was made of peripheral blood. The CDR3 here is CASSLIGDSYEQYF. CDR3 bases: TGTGCCAGCTCACTGATAGGGGATTCCTACGAGCAGTACTTC.